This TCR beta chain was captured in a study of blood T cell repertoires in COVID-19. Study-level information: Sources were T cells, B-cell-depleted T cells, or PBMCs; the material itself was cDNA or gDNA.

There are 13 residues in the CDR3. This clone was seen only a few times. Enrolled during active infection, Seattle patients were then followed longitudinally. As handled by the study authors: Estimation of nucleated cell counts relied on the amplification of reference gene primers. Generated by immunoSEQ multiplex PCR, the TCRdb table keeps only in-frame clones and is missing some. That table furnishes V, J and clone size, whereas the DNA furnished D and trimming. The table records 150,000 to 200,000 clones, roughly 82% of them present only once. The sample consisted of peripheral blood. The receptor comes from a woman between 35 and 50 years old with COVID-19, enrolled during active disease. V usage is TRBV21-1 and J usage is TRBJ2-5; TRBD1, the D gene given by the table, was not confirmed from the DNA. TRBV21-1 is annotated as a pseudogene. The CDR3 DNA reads TGTGCCTCTTTCAGGGGTCTTCAAGAGACCCAGTACTTC. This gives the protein CASFRGLQETQYF.